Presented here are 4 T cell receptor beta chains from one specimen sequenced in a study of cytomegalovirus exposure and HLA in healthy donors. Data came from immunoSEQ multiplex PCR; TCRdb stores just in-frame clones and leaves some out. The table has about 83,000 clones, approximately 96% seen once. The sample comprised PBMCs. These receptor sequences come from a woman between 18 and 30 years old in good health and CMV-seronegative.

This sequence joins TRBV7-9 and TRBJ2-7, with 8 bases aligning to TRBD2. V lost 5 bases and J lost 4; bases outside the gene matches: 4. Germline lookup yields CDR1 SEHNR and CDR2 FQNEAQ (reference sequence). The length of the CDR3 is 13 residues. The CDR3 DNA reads TGTGCCAGCAGCACTGCGGGAGGTTACGAGCAGTACTTC. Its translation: CASSTAGGYEQYF.

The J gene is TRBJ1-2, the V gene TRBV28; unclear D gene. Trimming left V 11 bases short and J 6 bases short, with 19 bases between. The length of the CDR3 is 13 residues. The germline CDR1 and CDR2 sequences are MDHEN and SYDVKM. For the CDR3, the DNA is TGTGCCGTTCTTACTATGAACGGTAATGGCTACACCTTC. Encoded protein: CAVLTMNGNGYTF.

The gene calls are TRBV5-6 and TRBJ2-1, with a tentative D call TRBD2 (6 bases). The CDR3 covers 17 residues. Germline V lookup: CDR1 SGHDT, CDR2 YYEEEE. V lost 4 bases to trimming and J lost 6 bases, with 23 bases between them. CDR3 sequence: CASSPRLEGGLRNEQFF. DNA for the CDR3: TGTGCCAGCAGCCCCAGATTGGAGGGAGGACTGCGCAATGAGCAGTTCTTC.

The CDR3 protein is CASSLGLGDYGYTF. CDR3 DNA sequence: TGTGCCAGCAGCTTAGGTCTCGGGGACTATGGCTACACCTTC. The rearrangement joins TRBV7-2 to TRBJ1-2; D call uncertain. The CDR3 length is 14 residues. Trimming removed 1 base from V and 3 bases from J, with 9 bases in between. CDR1 SGHTA and CDR2 FQGNSA come from the germline V gene.